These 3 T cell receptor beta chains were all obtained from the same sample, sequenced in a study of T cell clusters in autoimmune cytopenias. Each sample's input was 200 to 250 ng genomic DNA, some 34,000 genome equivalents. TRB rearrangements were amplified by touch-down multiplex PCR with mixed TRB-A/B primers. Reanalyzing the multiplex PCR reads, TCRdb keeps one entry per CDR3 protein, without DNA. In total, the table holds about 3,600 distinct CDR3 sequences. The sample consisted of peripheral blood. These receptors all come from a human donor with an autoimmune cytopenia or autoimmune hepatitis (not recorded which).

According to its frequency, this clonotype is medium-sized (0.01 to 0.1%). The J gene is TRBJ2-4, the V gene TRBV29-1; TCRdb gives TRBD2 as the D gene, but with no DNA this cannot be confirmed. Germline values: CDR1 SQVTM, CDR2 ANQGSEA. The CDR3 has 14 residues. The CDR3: CSVEIAGTANIQYF.

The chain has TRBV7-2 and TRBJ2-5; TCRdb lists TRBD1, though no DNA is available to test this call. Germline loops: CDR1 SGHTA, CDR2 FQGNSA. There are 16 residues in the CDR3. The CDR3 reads CASSPLGGGVRETQYF.

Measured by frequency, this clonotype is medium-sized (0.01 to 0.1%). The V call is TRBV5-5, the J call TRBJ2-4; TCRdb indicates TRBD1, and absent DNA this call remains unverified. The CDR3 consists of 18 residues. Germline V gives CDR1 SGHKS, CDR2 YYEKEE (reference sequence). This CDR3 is CASSLVWRDRVSQNIQYF.